The next 22 T cell receptor beta chains were all read from a single sample in a study of T cell repertoires in cytomegalovirus infection. TCRdb redid the calling of the reads with MiXCR, one entry per CDR3 protein. The sample records some 700,000 distinct CDR3 sequences, 35% to 45% being singletons. The specimen sequenced was PBMCs. The origin of the receptors is a human donor in good health (CMV status not recorded). Some clones in this sample may be carry-over from other donors' samples.

This clonotype has ten or more counts. This chain links TRBV7-2 with TRBJ2-2; D possibly corresponds to TRBD1 (7 bases). Trimming removed 5 bases from V and 5 bases from J, with 12 bases in between. Germline V lookup: CDR1 SGHTA, CDR2 FQGNSA. This CDR3 has 14 amino acids. DNA of the CDR3: TGTGCCAGCAGCCCCAGGGGGGCAACCGGGGAGCTGTTTTTT. Amino acids: CASSPRGATGELFF.

This rearrangement joins TRBV5-6 to TRBJ2-1, with 9 bases lining up with TRBD1. Trimming cost V 7 bases and J 9 bases; bases outside gene matches: 17. The CDR3 loop spans 16 amino acids. Germline V gives CDR1 SGHDT, CDR2 YYEEEE. The CDR3: CASYRDRAFVPPEQFF. DNA for the CDR3: TGTGCCAGCTACCGGGACAGGGCATTTGTCCCACCTGAGCAGTTCTTC.

J is TRBJ2-5 and V is TRBV6-1; 12 nucleotides align to TRBD2. CDR3 length: 16 residues. CDR1 is MNHNS, CDR2 SASEGT, per germline. Trimming removed 6 bases from V and 1 base from J; junction bases left unmatched: 6. DNA for the CDR3: TGTGCCAGCAGCTACGGACTAGCGGGGACCCAAGAGACCCAGTACTTC. It encodes CASSYGLAGTQETQYF.

The V call is TRBV12-3 or TRBV12-4, the J call TRBJ1-5; weak D call: TRBD1 (6 bases). The CDR3 runs to 14 residues. V lost 5 bases, J lost 13 bases, and 21 bases lay in between. CDR3 nucleotides: TGTGCCAGCAGTCTCGGGGGAGGGGGTCATCCACAGCATTTT. Its translation: CASSLGGGGHPQHF.

This clonotype was seen a handful of times. This chain uses TRBV7-8 with TRBJ1-1; TRBD1 matches 10 bases. This CDR3 is built from 16 residues. Trimming took 5 bases from V and 4 from J; bases not matched to a gene: 10. CDR1 and CDR2 (germline): SGHVS, FQNEAQ. The CDR3 is CASSRSQTGGFTEAFF. The CDR3 region has the DNA TGTGCCAGCAGCCGCTCTCAGACAGGGGGCTTCACTGAAGCTTTCTTT.

The genes are TRBV15 and TRBJ1-5; D perhaps matches TRBD1 (6 bases). Trimming took off 0 bases at V and 11 bases at J, with 8 bases between the two ends. The germline V gene has CDR1 LNHNV and CDR2 YYDKDF (reference sequence). The CDR3 has 12 amino acids. This CDR3 is CATSRERGSQHF. CDR3 nucleotides: TGTGCCACCAGCAGAGAGAGGGGGTCCCAGCATTTT.

Regarding this clonotype: At one of its ends the junction is not consistent with the germline gene, which may arise from a read error. This chain joins TRBV7-1 and TRBJ2-7; TRBD2 might be the D (6 bases). TRBV7-1 is identified as an open reading frame with a role that is uncertain. The CDR3 is 13 residues long. This CDR3 is CVSFDGPGLRQYF. The CDR3 DNA is TGTGTCAGCTTCGACGGGCCGGGACTTAGGCAGTACTTC.

The chain is built from TRBV28 and TRBJ1-4; D gene unclear. Trimming took 7 bases from V and 8 from J, leaving 8 bases between them. The germline V gene has CDR1 MDHEN and CDR2 SYDVKM. The CDR3 is made up of 11 amino acids. The CDR3 nucleotides read TGTGCCAGCACCCTCGCAGAAAAACTGTTTTTT. It yields the protein CASTLAEKLFF.

This clonotype was counted between two and nine times. The chain uses TRBV7-6 and TRBJ2-5; unclear D gene. V lost 0 bases, J lost 1 base, and 9 bases lay in between. Germline V gene lookup returns CDR1 SGHVS and CDR2 FNYEAQ. This CDR3 is built from 15 residues. This chain's CDR3 is CASSLAPRLQETQYF. The CDR3 region has the DNA TGTGCCAGCAGCTTAGCGCCTCGACTCCAAGAGACCCAGTACTTC.

The gene calls are TRBV28 and TRBJ1-2; possibly TRBD1 for D (5 bases). Germline lookup yields CDR1 MDHEN and CDR2 SYDVKM. The CDR3 contains 14 residues. The V end lost 5 bases, the J end lost 4 bases, and 14 bases lay between the germline ends. Here the CDR3 reads CASSVQRGGYGYTF. CDR3 DNA sequence: TGTGCCAGCAGTGTACAGAGGGGTGGCTATGGCTACACCTTC.

This clonotype was seen a handful of times. The chain joins TRBV19 to TRBJ2-4; TRBD1 matches at 9 bases. Germline lookup yields CDR1 LNHDA and CDR2 SQIVND (reference sequence). The CDR3 sequence is 19 residues long. The V and J ends lost 0 bases and 1 base, in that order; junction bases with no gene match: 10. The CDR3 is CASSIDSGTGSVAKNIQYF. Here the CDR3 DNA reads TGTGCCAGTAGTATAGACTCCGGGACAGGGAGTGTGGCCAAAAACATTCAGTACTTC.

The chain combines TRBV4-1 with TRBJ1-5, with 8 positions matching TRBD1. Germline trimming cut 3 bases from V and 0 bases from J; bases unmatched to any gene: 7. The CDR3 length is 17 residues. The V gene's germline CDR1 is MGHRA and CDR2 YSYEKL. The CDR3 DNA follows: TGCGCCAGCAGCCAGCAGGGGGCGCGGGGTAGCAATCAGCCCCAGCATTTT. Its protein is CASSQQGARGSNQPQHF.

This clonotype was observed a handful of times. This chain uses TRBV27 with TRBJ1-3; 10 nucleotides agree with TRBD1. V lost 2 bases to trimming and J lost 0 bases; unmatched junction nucleotides: 16. Germline lookup yields CDR1 MNHEY and CDR2 SMNVEV (reference sequence). The CDR3 totals 21 residues. CDR3 protein: CASSLRGRDRGLLGSGNTIYF. The CDR3 bases are TGTGCCAGCAGTTTACGGGGGCGGGACAGGGGATTACTGGGCTCTGGAAACACCATATATTTT.

For this clonotype: Relative to the germline gene, one junction end is altered; a read error may explain this. The chain recombines TRBV20-1 with TRBJ2-7; 7 nucleotides agree with TRBD2. The CDR3 loop spans 13 amino acids. From germline, CDR1 is DFQATT and CDR2 SNEGSKA (reference sequence). The CDR3 coding sequence is TGCAGTGCTTTGGGGGGGGGAGCCTACGAGCATTACTTC. Protein: CSALGGGAYEHYF.

DNA for the CDR3: TGTGCCAGCACCGAGAGGGGGCCAGGGCCCACCGGGGAGCTGTTTTTT. Its translation: CASTERGPGPTGELFF. This chain joins TRBV13 and TRBJ2-2; 7 bases are a match to TRBD1. The junction had 12 bases not matched to a gene; V was cut back by 7 bases and J by 4 bases. Germline CDR1 is PRHDT and CDR2 is FYEKMQ (reference sequence). This CDR3 contains 16 residues. The full variable domain, with the rest looked up from reference TRBV13 and TRBJ2-2, is AAGVIQSPRHLIKEKRETATLKCYPIPRHDTVYWYQQGPGQDPQFLISFYEKMQSDKGSIPDRFSAQQFSDYHSELNMSSLELGDSALYFCASTERGPGPTGELFFGEGSRLTVL.

This clonotype was picked up a small number of times. The V gene is TRBV7-9, the J gene TRBJ1-4, with D maybe TRBD1 (5 bases). Germline-derived CDR1 and CDR2 are SEHNR and FQNEAQ (reference sequence). V lost 1 base and J 4 bases, leaving 10 bases between the germline ends. The length of the CDR3 is 15 residues. The CDR3 bases are TGTGCCAGCAGCTTAGAAGGGGCTAATAATGAAAAACTGTTTTTT. It is translated as CASSLEGANNEKLFF.

This clonotype was picked up a small number of times. The genes are TRBV12-3 or TRBV12-4 and TRBJ2-7; possibly TRBD1 or TRBD2 for D (5 bases each). Trimming cost V 5 bases and J 4 bases, with 15 bases left between them. The CDR3 is 14 amino acids. The CDR3 DNA sequence: TGTGCCAGCAGTCTCCGGGACCACCTATACGAGCAGTACTTC. It encodes CASSLRDHLYEQYF.

This clonotype was detected only a few times. The V call is TRBV5-8, the J call TRBJ2-1; 8 nucleotides agree with TRBD1. J was trimmed by 7 bases and V by 0 bases; bases with no gene match: 3. This CDR3 spans 14 amino acids. Germline V gives CDR1 SGHTS, CDR2 YDEGEE. Here the CDR3 reads CASSLAGQGNEQFF. CDR3 sequence (DNA): TGTGCCAGCAGCTTGGCCGGACAGGGAAATGAGCAGTTCTTC. The entire variable domain, with the rest obtained from reference TRBV5-8 and TRBJ2-1, is as follows: EAGVTQSPTHLIKTRGQQATLRCSPISGHTSVYWYQQALGLGLQFLLWYDEGEERNRGNFPPRFSGRQFPNYSSELNVNALELEDSALYLCASSLAGQGNEQFFGPGTRLTVL.

The chain is built from TRBV6-5 and TRBJ2-5; D is possibly TRBD1 (6 bases). Germline loops: CDR1 MNHEY, CDR2 SVGAGI. The CDR3 contains 15 residues. Trimming stripped 6 bases from V and 4 bases from J, with 18 bases between. CDR3 bases: TGTGCCAGCAGATATTCGGACAGAAGAAGAGAGACCCAGTACTTC. Its translation is CASRYSDRRRETQYF.

J is TRBJ1-1 and V is TRBV19; D is unresolved. The ends were cut back, 2 bases at V and 3 bases at J, with 13 bases in the middle. CDR3 length: 15 amino acids. Per germline, CDR1 LNHDA and CDR2 SQIVND (reference sequence). The CDR3 protein is CASSIRRSWYTEAFF. CDR3 nucleotide sequence: TGTGCCAGTAGTATACGACGATCCTGGTACACTGAAGCTTTCTTT.

The count of this clonotype is one. The chain joins TRBV10-3 to TRBJ2-5; TRBD2 matches at 7 bases. The CDR3 runs to 13 residues. CDR1 ENHRY and CDR2 SYGVKD come from the germline V gene. CDR3 loop: CASRVGGLETQYF. For the CDR3, the DNA is TGTGCTTCCAGGGTCGGGGGGTTGGAGACCCAGTACTTC.

This clonotype was counted only a few times. V usage is TRBV24-1 and J usage is TRBJ2-5; D may be TRBD2 (6 bases). Germline CDR1 KGHDR, CDR2 SFDVKD. Trimming pared 4 bases from V and 5 bases from J, leaving 16 bases between. The length of the CDR3 is 15 residues. The CDR3 coding sequence is TGTGCCACCAGTGACTTAACAGGTGGAGGGGAGACCCAGTACTTC. This encodes CATSDLTGGGETQYF.